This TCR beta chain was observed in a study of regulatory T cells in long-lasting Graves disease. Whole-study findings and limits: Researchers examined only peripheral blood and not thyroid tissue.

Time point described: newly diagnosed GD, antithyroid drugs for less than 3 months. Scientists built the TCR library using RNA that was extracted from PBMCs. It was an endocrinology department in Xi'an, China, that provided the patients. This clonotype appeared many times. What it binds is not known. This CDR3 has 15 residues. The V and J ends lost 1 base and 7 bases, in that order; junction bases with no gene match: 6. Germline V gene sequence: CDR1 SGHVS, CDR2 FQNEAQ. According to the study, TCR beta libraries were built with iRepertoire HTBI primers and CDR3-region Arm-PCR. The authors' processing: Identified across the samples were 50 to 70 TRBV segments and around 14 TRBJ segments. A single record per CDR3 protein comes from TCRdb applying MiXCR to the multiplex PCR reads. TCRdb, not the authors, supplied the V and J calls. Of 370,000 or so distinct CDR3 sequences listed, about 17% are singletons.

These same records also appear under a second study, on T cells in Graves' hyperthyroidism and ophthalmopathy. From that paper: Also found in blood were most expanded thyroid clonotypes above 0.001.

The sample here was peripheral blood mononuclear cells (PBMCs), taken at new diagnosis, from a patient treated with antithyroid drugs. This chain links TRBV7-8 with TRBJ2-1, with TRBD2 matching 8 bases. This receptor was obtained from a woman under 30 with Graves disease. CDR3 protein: CASSLDTGGANEQFF. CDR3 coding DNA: TGTGCCAGCAGCTTAGATACCGGGGGGGCTAATGAGCAGTTCTTC.